The 21 T cell receptor beta chains given below trace back to one sample, sequenced in a study of blood T cells in healthy people across ages. Primed by a sample-barcoded 5' primer and a J-beta primer mix, a second PCR proceeded for 7 to 11 cycles. MiXCR was run by TCRdb on the 5' RACE reads, yielding one entry per CDR3 protein. The repertoire holds 1.8 million or so distinct CDR3 sequences, with more than 35% as singletons. Sequenced sample: blood. The receptors derive from a human donor in good health.

This clonotype was recorded a few times. The CDR3: CASSPGGPEYEQYF. The CDR3 nucleotides are TGTGCCAGCAGCCCCGGAGGTCCGGAATACGAGCAGTACTTC. This chain connects TRBV7-9 to TRBJ2-7, with D maybe TRBD2 (5 bases). Germline V gene data show CDR1 as SEHNR and CDR2 as FQNEAQ (reference sequence). V lost 5 bases and J 4 bases, leaving 15 bases between the germline ends. The CDR3 extends over 14 amino acids.

The V call is TRBV12-3 or TRBV12-4, the J call TRBJ2-3; TRBD1 is a possible D gene (5 bases). V was trimmed by 3 bases and J by 4 bases, leaving 14 bases between them. This CDR3 has 15 residues. The DNA for the CDR3 is TGTGCCAGCAGTTTCGAGGACATGAGAGCAGATACGCAGTATTTT. It translates to CASSFEDMRADTQYF.

This clonotype was counted only a few times. The chain joins TRBV29-1 to TRBJ1-2; 9 bases are shared with TRBD1. CDR3 size: 16 residues. Looked up from germline, CDR1 is SQVTM and CDR2 is ANQGSEA. J lost 8 bases, V lost 1 base, and 14 bases had no gene match. This CDR3 reads CSVEGPGQGITYGYTF. The CDR3 nucleotides read TGCAGCGTTGAAGGCCCGGGACAGGGAATAACATACGGCTACACCTTC. The whole variable domain, remainder taken from reference TRBV29-1 and TRBJ1-2, is SAVISQKPSRDICQRGTSLTIQCQVDSQVTMMFWYRQQPGQSLTLIATANQGSEATYESGFVIDKFPISRPNLTFSTLTVSNMSPEDSSIYLCSVEGPGQGITYGYTFGSGTRLTVV.

In its sample, this clonotype was seen a few times. The rearrangement uses TRBV4-2 and TRBJ2-3; a possible D gene is TRBD2 (6 bases). Germline CDR1 reads LGHNA; CDR2 reads YNFKEQ. The CDR3 runs to 13 residues. Between the trimmed V and J ends, which lost 5 bases and 6 bases, there was a span of 12 bases. The CDR3 coding sequence is TGTGCCAGCAGCTTCGCGGAGGGGGATACGCAGTATTTT. It encodes CASSFAEGDTQYF.

Turning to this clonotype: One junction end does not reproduce the germline sequence, and a read error may be involved. The chain combines TRBV7-2 with TRBJ2-4; perhaps TRBD2 as D (5 bases). The J call may be incorrect, as the DNA end agrees better with TRBJ2-7. This CDR3 spans 14 amino acids. The germline V gene has CDR1 SGHTA and CDR2 FQGNSA. This chain's CDR3 is CAGSLGGYAYEQYF. The CDR3 DNA reads as TGTGCCGGCAGCTTAGGCGGGTACGCCTACGAGCAGTACTTC.

The chain links TRBV7-6 to TRBJ1-2; D is uncertain. With 2 bases removed from V and 7 bases from J, the gap between germline ends came to 11 bases. The CDR3 extends over 13 amino acids. Germline CDR1 reads SGHVS; CDR2 reads FNYEAQ. This CDR3 reads CASSLSQESGYTF. In nucleotides, the CDR3 is TGTGCCAGCAGCTTATCCCAGGAAAGTGGCTACACCTTC.

J is TRBJ1-1 and V is TRBV7-8, with D uncertain. Germline loops: CDR1 SGHVS, CDR2 FQNEAQ. This CDR3 has 15 residues. V was clipped by 3 bases and J by 1 base, with 12 bases between them. The CDR3 sequence is CASSLLRVANTEAFF. The DNA of the CDR3 is TGTGCCAGCAGCTTGCTTAGGGTGGCGAACACTGAAGCTTTCTTT.

This clonotype was counted only a few times. The V and J genes are TRBV29-1 and TRBJ1-2; D is possibly TRBD1 (5 bases). This CDR3 comprises 13 residues. Trimming shortened V by 6 bases and J by 4 bases, and 15 bases separated the two germline ends. Germline CDR1 SQVTM, CDR2 ANQGSEA. The CDR3 DNA reads as TGCAGCGTGGGGACGGCCGGGGTCTATGGCTACACCTTC. This translates into CSVGTAGVYGYTF.

The chain joins TRBV7-2 to TRBJ2-1; 12 bases align to TRBD2. The CDR3 spans 15 residues. Unmatched junction bases numbered 5, after V lost 5 bases and J lost 6 bases. Germline loops: CDR1 SGHTA, CDR2 FQGNSA. In DNA form, the CDR3 reads TGTGCCAGCAGCAACAGACTAGCGGGGGCCAATGAGCAGTTCTTC. Residues: CASSNRLAGANEQFF. The complete variable domain, with remaining parts taken from reference TRBV7-2 and TRBJ2-1, reads GAGVSQSPSNKVTEKGKDVELRCDPISGHTALYWYRQSLGQGLEFLIYFQGNSAPDKSGLPSDRFSAERTGGSVSTLTIQRTQQEDSAVYLCASSNRLAGANEQFFGPGTRLTVL.

Only a few counts were recorded for this clonotype. The genes are TRBV10-3 and TRBJ1-6; no firm D call. The CDR3 runs to 15 residues. Germline V gives CDR1 ENHRY, CDR2 SYGVKD. V lost 3 bases and J lost 5, with 11 bases in between. The CDR3 region is CAISEGRTDNSPLHF. The CDR3, as DNA: TGTGCCATCAGTGAAGGACGGACGGATAATTCACCCCTCCACTTT.

The sample holds a few counts of this clonotype. The chain couples TRBV25-1 to TRBJ2-7, with 9 nucleotides matching TRBD2. This CDR3 region has 17 residues. The germline V gene has CDR1 MGHDK and CDR2 SYGVNS. V trimming: 1 base; J trimming: 2 bases; junction bases outside the gene matches: 9. Here the CDR3 reads CASSESSSGEQTYEQYF. CDR3 sequence (DNA): TGTGCCAGCAGTGAATCCTCTAGCGGGGAGCAGACCTACGAGCAGTACTTC.

This clonotype has at least ten counts. This chain uses TRBV29-1 with TRBJ1-1; possibly TRBD1 for D (5 bases). Germline V gene data show CDR1 as SQVTM and CDR2 as ANQGSEA. The CDR3 spans 11 residues. With 4 bases removed from V and 5 bases from J, the gap between germline ends came to 8 bases. This CDR3 is CSVVRGTEAFF. For the CDR3, the DNA is TGCAGCGTTGTGAGGGGTACTGAAGCTTTCTTT.

A few counts support this clonotype. The genes are TRBV29-1 and TRBJ1-2; D is possibly TRBD1 (6 bases). The length of the CDR3 is 11 residues. Per germline, CDR1 SQVTM and CDR2 ANQGSEA. V lost 6 bases to trimming and J lost 7 bases, with 12 bases between them. CDR3 residues: CSVATGSGYTF. As DNA, the CDR3 is TGCAGCGTGGCGACAGGAAGTGGCTACACCTTC.

This clonotype was observed a few times. The rearrangement uses TRBV5-1 and TRBJ2-1; D is perhaps TRBD2 (7 bases). From germline, CDR1 is SGHRS and CDR2 YFSETQ. The CDR3 is 14 amino acids. Trimming removed 0 bases at V and 9 bases at J, with 13 bases between. CDR3 in DNA: TGCGCCAGCAGCTTGGAGGGGGGGCGCGTTGAGCAGTTCTTC. Translating gives CASSLEGGRVEQFF.

The chain has TRBV6-5 and TRBJ1-4; TRBD1 matches 9 bases. The germline V gene has CDR1 MNHEY and CDR2 SVGAGI. This CDR3 has 17 residues. J lost 5 bases, V lost 0 bases, and 7 bases had no gene match. CDR3 sequence: CASSYSRYGTGNEKLFF. CDR3 nucleotides: TGTGCCAGCAGTTACTCGAGATACGGGACAGGGAATGAAAAACTGTTTTTT.

This clonotype appeared a few times. The chain carries TRBV7-2 and TRBJ2-1; 9 bases are a match to TRBD2. The CDR3 has 18 residues. Germline values: CDR1 SGHTA, CDR2 FQGNSA. The V segment lost 3 bases and the J segment 7 bases; nucleotides outside the gene matches: 16. CDR3 sequence reads: CASSFSPMGRGGRNEQFF. DNA for the CDR3: TGTGCCAGCAGCTTCAGCCCCATGGGGCGGGGGGGCCGAAATGAGCAGTTCTTC.

This rearrangement joins TRBV4-2 to TRBJ2-4; 7 bases fit TRBD2. The CDR3 is 16 amino acids. The V and J ends lost 4 bases and 1 base, in that order; junction bases with no gene match: 7. The germline V gene encodes CDR1 LGHNA and CDR2 YNFKEQ. Written as DNA, the CDR3 is TGTGCCAGCAGCCCCTCTCTGGGGGGGGCCAAAAACATTCAGTACTTC. Its translation is CASSPSLGGAKNIQYF.

The chain is built from TRBV15 and TRBJ1-1; D possibly corresponds to TRBD1 (6 bases). Trimming cost V 8 bases and J 13 bases, with 29 bases left between them. This CDR3 is built from 15 residues. CDR1 is LNHNV and CDR2 is YYDKDF in the germline V gene (reference sequence). CDR3 in DNA: TGTGCCACCTCCCTGGGGGGCGCATCACCGGTGAAGCTTTTCTTT. Translated, it gives CATSLGGASPVKLFF.

Worth noting for this clonotype: The junction differs from germline at one of its ends, possibly a read error. This sequence joins TRBV5-1 and TRBJ2-7; D is unresolved. This CDR3 spans 14 amino acids. CDR1 and CDR2 from the germline V gene are SGHRS and YFSETQ. CDR3 region: CTSSLGSNSYEQYF. Here the CDR3 DNA reads TGCACCAGCAGCTTGGGGTCTAACTCCTACGAGCAGTACTTC.

This clonotype has a count of ten or more. The chain combines TRBV29-1 with TRBJ2-3; perhaps TRBD2 as D (6 bases). V was trimmed by 3 bases and J by 2 bases, leaving 15 bases between them. The CDR3 is made up of 15 amino acids. Germline V lookup: CDR1 SQVTM, CDR2 ANQGSEA. The DNA for the CDR3 is TGCAGCGTTGAGCGGGGCTTTAGCATCACAGATACGCAGTATTTT. It is translated as CSVERGFSITDTQYF.

In this sample, this clonotype turned up a few times. The chain links TRBV25-1 to TRBJ1-4; D perhaps matches TRBD1 (5 bases). Germline V lookup: CDR1 MGHDK, CDR2 SYGVNS. Trimming took 4 bases from V and 3 from J, leaving 12 bases between them. There are 15 residues in the CDR3. CDR3 DNA sequence: TGTGCCAGCAGTGCCTTCAGGGAGTCTAATGAAAAACTGTTTTTT. This codes for CASSAFRESNEKLFF.